Below, 27 T cell receptor beta chains from the same sample are listed, as sequenced in a study of T cells in Graves' hyperthyroidism and ophthalmopathy. Amplification yielded TCR beta CDR3 regions, with RNA transcripts as the source. During a first-round RT-PCR of the TCR CDR3, the HTBI primer set was used. TCRdb re-derived calls from the multiplex PCR reads in MiXCR, one entry per CDR3 protein. The sample holds a few hundred thousand distinct CDR3 sequences, about 15% seen once. The specimen was blood. The receptors shown here come from a woman in her fifties or sixties with Graves' ophthalmopathy.

The chain uses TRBV6-1 and TRBJ2-7; D might be TRBD1 (6 bases). The CDR3 has 14 amino acids. V dropped 8 bases and J dropped 2 bases, with 16 bases sitting between them. Germline CDR1 and CDR2: MNHNS and SASEGT. The CDR3, as DNA: TGTGCCAGCGGTACGGGGACACTCCCCTACGAGCAGTACTTC. This encodes CASGTGTLPYEQYF.

This clonotype was detected only a few times. This chain connects TRBV29-1 to TRBJ2-1; D is possibly TRBD2 (6 bases). Trimming removed 8 bases at V and 5 bases at J, with 16 bases between. CDR1 is SQVTM, CDR2 ANQGSEA, per germline. The CDR3 covers 13 residues. CDR3 loop: CSSIGLLNNEQFF. CDR3 DNA sequence: TGCAGCTCCATAGGACTACTTAACAATGAGCAGTTCTTC.

This clonotype was observed many times. V usage is TRBV30 and J usage is TRBJ2-1, with TRBD1 matching 7 bases. Germline V lookup: CDR1 GTSNPN, CDR2 SVGIG (reference sequence). Losses at the gene ends were 3 bases for V and 0 bases for J; bases not matched to a gene: 8. The CDR3 spans 16 residues. This CDR3 is CAWSPGTAYSYNEQFF. CDR3 DNA sequence: TGTGCCTGGAGCCCAGGGACAGCCTACTCCTACAATGAGCAGTTCTTC.

This clonotype came up many times. The V call is TRBV12-3 or TRBV12-4, the J call TRBJ2-2; 11 bases map to TRBD1. The CDR3 contains 16 residues. J was trimmed by 1 base and V by 5 bases; bases with no gene match: 3. CDR3 residues: CASSPGQGVNTGELFF. The CDR3 nucleotides read TGTGCCAGCAGTCCGGGACAGGGGGTGAACACCGGGGAGCTGTTTTTT.

The gene calls are TRBV18 and TRBJ2-3; TRBD1 is a possible D gene (5 bases). Per the germline V gene, CDR1 is KGHSH and CDR2 is LQKENI. This CDR3 has 18 amino acids. Trimming took 4 bases from V and 0 from J, leaving 20 bases between them. The CDR3 DNA follows: TGTGCCAGCTCACGGGAAATACAGGACATTCTTAGCACAGATACGCAGTATTTT. Translating gives CASSREIQDILSTDTQYF.

This clonotype was detected only a few times. J is TRBJ1-1 and V is TRBV6-5, with a possible D match to TRBD1 (6 bases). The CDR3 spans 13 residues. Germline CDR1 is MNHEY and CDR2 is SVGAGI. Trimming took 2 bases from V and 8 from J, leaving 12 bases between them. CDR3 bases: TGTGCCAGCAGTTACCTTCGACAGGCGGAAGCTTTCTTT. As protein: CASSYLRQAEAFF.

This clonotype has a count of ten or more. The chain combines TRBV5-1 with TRBJ2-3, with TRBD2 matching 12 bases. V trimming: 0 bases; J trimming: 6 bases; junction bases outside the gene matches: 5. CDR3 length: 16 amino acids. Germline assignment: CDR1 SGHRS and CDR2 YFSETQ. The CDR3 here is CASSLGTSGKGDTQYF. In nucleotides, the CDR3 is TGCGCCAGCAGCTTGGGGACTAGCGGGAAGGGGGATACGCAGTATTTT.

This clonotype was counted many times. The V call is TRBV30, the J call TRBJ2-3; possible D gene TRBD1, 6 bases. V lost 4 bases and J 0 bases, leaving 8 bases between the germline ends. CDR1 is GTSNPN and CDR2 is SVGIG in the germline V gene (reference sequence). This CDR3 has 13 residues. The CDR3 DNA follows: TGTGCCTGGAACCAGGGGAGCACAGATACGCAGTATTTT. Protein sequence: CAWNQGSTDTQYF.

V usage is TRBV3-1 and J usage is TRBJ2-3, with D perhaps TRBD1 (5 bases). V was clipped by 5 bases and J by 2 bases, with 11 bases between them. This CDR3 has 14 residues. Germline V gene data show CDR1 as LGHDT and CDR2 as YNNKEL (reference sequence). DNA of the CDR3: TGTGCCAGCAGCACTCGGACACTCACAGATACGCAGTATTTT. Translated: CASSTRTLTDTQYF.

This clonotype was observed a handful of times. This chain joins TRBV20-1 and TRBJ1-4, with D possibly being TRBD1 (5 bases). Trimming cost V 3 bases and J 7 bases, with 12 bases left between them. The germline V gene encodes CDR1 DFQATT and CDR2 SNEGSKA (reference sequence). This CDR3 region has 13 residues. CDR3 bases: TGCAGTGCTAGGGACCCCGGGGGTGAAAAACTGTTTTTT. Translation gives CSARDPGGEKLFF.

V usage is TRBV19 and J usage is TRBJ2-3, with TRBD1 as a possible D gene (5 bases). CDR1 and CDR2 (germline): LNHDA, SQIVND (reference sequence). With 5 bases removed from V and 2 bases from J, the gap between germline ends came to 11 bases. This CDR3 has 14 amino acids. As DNA, the CDR3 is TGTGCCAGTAGTGCGGCAGGGAACACAGATACGCAGTATTTT. It codes for CASSAAGNTDTQYF.

A word on this clonotype: A read error may be the cause here, since a much bigger clone is one base away. V and J are TRBV12-5 and TRBJ2-2; a weak D match, TRBD2 (6 bases). This CDR3 spans 15 amino acids. Germline V CDR1 and CDR2: LGHNT, FRNRAP. CDR3: CASATSVSGTGGLFF. The CDR3 bases are TGTGCTAGTGCCACATCGGTTAGCGGTACCGGGGGGCTGTTTTTT. The complete variable domain, with remaining parts taken from reference TRBV12-5 and TRBJ2-2, reads DARVTQTPRHKVTEMGQEVTMRCQPILGHNTVFWYRQTMMQGLELLAYFRNRAPLDDSGMPKDRFSAEMPDATLATLKIQPSEPRDSAVYFCASATSVSGTGGLFFGEGSRLTVL.

The chain employs TRBV5-8 and TRBJ2-1, with D possibly TRBD2 on 6 matching bases. The germline V and J ends were trimmed by 4 bases and 0 bases, with 11 bases remaining between them. The CDR3 is 15 amino acids. Germline V CDR1 and CDR2: SGHTS, YDEGEE. The DNA of the CDR3 is TGTGCCAGCAGCCCCGACGGGAGCTCCTACAATGAGCAGTTCTTC. Translated, it gives CASSPDGSSYNEQFF.

The rearrangement links TRBV20-1 to TRBJ2-5; a weak D match, TRBD2 (5 bases). Per the germline V gene, CDR1 is DFQATT and CDR2 is SNEGSKA (reference sequence). The CDR3 runs 12 residues. Trimming took off 5 bases at V and 3 bases at J, with 10 bases between the two ends. CDR3 sequence reads: CSAHTSKETQYF. DNA of the CDR3: TGCAGTGCTCATACTAGTAAAGAGACCCAGTACTTC.

The chain has TRBV2 and TRBJ1-4; perhaps TRBD1 as D (5 bases). The V and J ends lost 0 bases and 7 bases respectively, with 12 bases between them. The CDR3 covers 15 residues. Germline V gene data show CDR1 as SNHLY and CDR2 as FYNNEI. Here the CDR3 reads CASSEAGGGGEKLFF. The CDR3 DNA follows: TGTGCCAGCAGTGAAGCCGGTGGGGGTGGTGAAAAACTGTTTTTT.

Ten or more counts support this clonotype. The V call is TRBV3-1, the J call TRBJ1-5; TRBD1 matches 7 bases. Germline values: CDR1 LGHDT, CDR2 YNNKEL (reference sequence). After removal of 4 bases from V and 7 bases from J, the junction contained 4 bases not matched to a gene. The CDR3 runs 13 residues. CDR3 sequence reads: CASSPRGNQPQHF. The CDR3 DNA reads TGTGCCAGCAGCCCCAGGGGGAACCAGCCCCAGCATTTT.

There are many counts of this clonotype. This chain links TRBV24-1 with TRBJ2-3; TRBD1 agrees at 12 bases. The CDR3 covers 16 residues. Germline CDR1 reads KGHDR; CDR2 reads SFDVKD. The V segment lost 4 bases and the J segment 4 bases; nucleotides outside the gene matches: 5. The CDR3 nucleotides read TGTGCCACCAGTGAAACCGGGACAGGGGGCTCAGATACGCAGTATTTT. Translation gives CATSETGTGGSDTQYF.

This chain joins TRBV5-5 and TRBJ2-1; TRBD2 matches 8 bases. This CDR3 has 15 amino acids. Germline trimming cut 4 bases from V and 5 bases from J; bases unmatched to any gene: 8. The germline V gene has CDR1 SGHKS and CDR2 YYEKEE (reference sequence). CDR3 amino acids: CASSPTGGSNNEQFF. The DNA for the CDR3 is TGTGCCAGCAGCCCAACGGGAGGGTCCAACAATGAGCAGTTCTTC.

This clonotype was observed a handful of times. J is TRBJ1-4 and V is TRBV28; the D gene is possibly TRBD1 (5 bases). Trimming took 6 bases from V and 3 from J, leaving 11 bases between them. Germline CDR1 reads MDHEN; CDR2 reads SYDVKM. The CDR3 sequence is 14 residues long. The CDR3 loop is CASRWGSANEKLFF. The DNA for the CDR3 is TGTGCCAGCAGGTGGGGGTCTGCTAATGAAAAACTGTTTTTT.

This clonotype was detected ten times or more. The chain combines TRBV2 with TRBJ1-5; 11 nucleotides match TRBD1. CDR3 size: 17 residues. From germline, CDR1 is SNHLY and CDR2 FYNNEI. Trimming cost V 5 bases and J 2 bases; bases outside gene matches: 8. CDR3 residues: CASSPRGTGGGNQPQHF. The CDR3 nucleotides are TGTGCCAGCAGTCCTCGGGGGACAGGGGGAGGCAATCAGCCCCAGCATTTT.

Ten or more counts support this clonotype. J is TRBJ2-7 and V is TRBV2; the match to TRBD2 covers 10 bases. From germline, CDR1 is SNHLY and CDR2 FYNNEI. V lost 3 bases to trimming and J lost 3 bases; unmatched junction nucleotides: 5. CDR3 size: 15 residues. CDR3 DNA: TGTGCCAGCAGTGAGGAAGTAGCGGGGGGCTACGAGCAGTACTTC. It is translated as CASSEEVAGGYEQYF.

This clonotype was seen more than once but under ten times. CDR3 nucleotide sequence: TGCGCCAGCAGCCAGCCATCCGAGACACCTTGGAATTCACCCCTCCACTTT. Translating it yields CASSQPSETPWNSPLHF. This chain links TRBV4-1 with TRBJ1-6; D not certain. The V gene lost 3 bases and the J gene lost 7 bases, with 19 bases spanning the gap. This CDR3 region has 17 residues. CDR1 MGHRA and CDR2 YSYEKL come from the germline V gene.

This clonotype has a handful of counts. The gene calls are TRBV5-1 and TRBJ1-2; no reliable D call. Trimming removed 0 bases from V and 6 bases from J, with 12 bases in between. Germline V lookup: CDR1 SGHRS, CDR2 YFSETQ. The CDR3 has 14 residues. CDR3 DNA sequence: TGCGCCAGCAGCTTGGGTGGGGTCGGTAATGGCTACACCTTC. Translating it yields CASSLGGVGNGYTF.

With regard to this clonotype: Being one base from a much bigger clone, this may be a read error. The V call is TRBV3-1, the J call TRBJ2-1; 7 nucleotides match TRBD2. Germline V lookup: CDR1 LGHDT, CDR2 YNNKEL (reference sequence). The CDR3 extends over 15 amino acids. The CDR3 DNA reads as TGTGCCAGCAGCCACCGGACTAGTTTTCCAAATGGGCAGTTCTTC. It encodes CASSHRTSFPNGQFF.

This clonotype was observed at least ten times. This sequence joins TRBV5-1 and TRBJ1-2, with 7 bases aligning to TRBD1. CDR3 length equals 15 residues. J was trimmed by 4 bases and V by 0 bases; bases with no gene match: 6. Germline CDR1 SGHRS, CDR2 YFSETQ. CDR3 protein: CASSLVTGEGYGYTF. CDR3 nucleotide sequence: TGCGCCAGCAGCTTGGTTACAGGGGAGGGCTATGGCTACACCTTC.

The gene calls are TRBV25-1 and TRBJ2-2; possibly TRBD1 for D (6 bases). Germline CDR1 MGHDK, CDR2 SYGVNS. This CDR3 spans 14 amino acids. V was clipped by 7 bases and J by 5 bases, with 14 bases between them. The CDR3 protein is CASKQGEGTGELFF. CDR3 coding DNA: TGTGCCAGCAAACAGGGAGAGGGGACCGGGGAGCTGTTTTTT.

The chain uses TRBV9 and TRBJ1-5, with TRBD1 as a possible D gene (6 bases). CDR1 and CDR2 (germline): SGDLS, YYNGEE. V shed 2 bases and J shed 3 bases, with 12 bases lying between them. The length of the CDR3 is 15 residues. CDR3 loop: CASSVTGGLNQPQHF. CDR3 sequence (DNA): TGTGCCAGCAGCGTCACGGGGGGCCTCAATCAGCCCCAGCATTTT.